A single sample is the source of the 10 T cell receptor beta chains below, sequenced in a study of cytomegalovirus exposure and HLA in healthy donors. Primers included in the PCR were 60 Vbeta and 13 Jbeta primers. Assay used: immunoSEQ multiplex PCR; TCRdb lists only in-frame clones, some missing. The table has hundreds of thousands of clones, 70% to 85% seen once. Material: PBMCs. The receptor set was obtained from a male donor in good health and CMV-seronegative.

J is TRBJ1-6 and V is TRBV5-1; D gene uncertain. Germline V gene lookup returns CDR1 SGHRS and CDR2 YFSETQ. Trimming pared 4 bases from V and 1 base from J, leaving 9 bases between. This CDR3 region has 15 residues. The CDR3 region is CASSRAGSYNSPLHF. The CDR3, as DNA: TGCGCCAGCAGCAGGGCGGGGTCCTATAATTCACCCCTCCACTTT.

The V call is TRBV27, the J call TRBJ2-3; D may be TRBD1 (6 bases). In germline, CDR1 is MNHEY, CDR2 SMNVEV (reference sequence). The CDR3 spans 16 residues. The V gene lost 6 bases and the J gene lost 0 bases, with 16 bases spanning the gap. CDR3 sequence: CASSRGRGVSTDTQYF. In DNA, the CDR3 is TGTGCCAGCAGCCGGGGCAGGGGAGTTAGCACAGATACGCAGTATTTT.

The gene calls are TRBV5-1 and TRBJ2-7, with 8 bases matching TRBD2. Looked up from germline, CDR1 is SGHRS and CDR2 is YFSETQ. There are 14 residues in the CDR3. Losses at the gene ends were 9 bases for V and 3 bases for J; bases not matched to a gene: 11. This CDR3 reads CANRSGLAGYEQYF. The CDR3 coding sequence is TGCGCCAACAGATCCGGACTAGCTGGCTACGAGCAGTACTTC.

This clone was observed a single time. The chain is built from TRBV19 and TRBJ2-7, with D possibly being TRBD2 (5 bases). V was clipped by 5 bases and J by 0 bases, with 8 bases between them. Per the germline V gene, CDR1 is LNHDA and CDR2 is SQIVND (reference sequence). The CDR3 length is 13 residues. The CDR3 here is CASSPGISYEQYF. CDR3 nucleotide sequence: TGTGCCAGTAGTCCCGGGATCTCCTACGAGCAGTACTTC.

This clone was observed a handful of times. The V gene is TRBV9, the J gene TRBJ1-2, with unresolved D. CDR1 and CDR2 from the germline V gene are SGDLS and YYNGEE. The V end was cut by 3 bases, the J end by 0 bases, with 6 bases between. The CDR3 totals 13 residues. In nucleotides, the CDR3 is TGTGCCAGCAGCGCGACATCTAACTATGGCTACACCTTC. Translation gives CASSATSNYGYTF.

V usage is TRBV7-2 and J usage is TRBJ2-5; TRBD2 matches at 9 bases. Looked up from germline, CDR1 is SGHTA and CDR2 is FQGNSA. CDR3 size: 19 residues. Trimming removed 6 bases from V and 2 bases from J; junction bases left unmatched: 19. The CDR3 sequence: CASRVPAGLADPYQETQYF. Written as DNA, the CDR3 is TGTGCCAGCAGGGTCCCAGCGGGACTAGCAGACCCTTATCAAGAGACCCAGTACTTC.

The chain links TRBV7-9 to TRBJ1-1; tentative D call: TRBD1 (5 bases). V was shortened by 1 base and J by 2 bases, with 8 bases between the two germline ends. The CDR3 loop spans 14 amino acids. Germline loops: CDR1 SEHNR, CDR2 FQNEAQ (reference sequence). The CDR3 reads CASSLGGVNTEAFF. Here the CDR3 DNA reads TGTGCCAGCAGCTTAGGGGGGGTCAACACTGAAGCTTTCTTT.

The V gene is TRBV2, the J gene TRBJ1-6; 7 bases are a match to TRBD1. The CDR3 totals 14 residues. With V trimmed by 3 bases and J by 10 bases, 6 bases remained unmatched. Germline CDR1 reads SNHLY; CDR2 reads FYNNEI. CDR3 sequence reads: CASSDQGVASPLHF. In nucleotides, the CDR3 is TGTGCCAGCAGTGACCAGGGGGTGGCCTCACCCCTCCACTTT.

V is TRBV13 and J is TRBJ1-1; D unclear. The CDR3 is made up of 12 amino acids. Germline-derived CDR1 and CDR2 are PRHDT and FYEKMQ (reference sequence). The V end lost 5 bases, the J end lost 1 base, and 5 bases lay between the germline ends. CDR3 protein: CASSLPNTEAFF. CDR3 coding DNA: TGTGCCAGCAGCCTACCGAACACTGAAGCTTTCTTT.

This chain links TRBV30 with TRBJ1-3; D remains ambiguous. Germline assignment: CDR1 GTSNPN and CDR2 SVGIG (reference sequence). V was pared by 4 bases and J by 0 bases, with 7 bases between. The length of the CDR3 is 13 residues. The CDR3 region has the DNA TGTGCCTGGACCCTTCGCTCTGGAAACACCATATATTTT. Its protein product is CAWTLRSGNTIYF. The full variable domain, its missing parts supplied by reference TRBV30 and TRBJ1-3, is SQTIHQWPATLVQPVGSPLSLECTVEGTSNPNLYWYRQAAGRGLQLLFYSVGIGQISSEVPQNLSASRPQDRQFILSSKKLLLSDSGFYLCAWTLRSGNTIYFGEGSWLTVV.